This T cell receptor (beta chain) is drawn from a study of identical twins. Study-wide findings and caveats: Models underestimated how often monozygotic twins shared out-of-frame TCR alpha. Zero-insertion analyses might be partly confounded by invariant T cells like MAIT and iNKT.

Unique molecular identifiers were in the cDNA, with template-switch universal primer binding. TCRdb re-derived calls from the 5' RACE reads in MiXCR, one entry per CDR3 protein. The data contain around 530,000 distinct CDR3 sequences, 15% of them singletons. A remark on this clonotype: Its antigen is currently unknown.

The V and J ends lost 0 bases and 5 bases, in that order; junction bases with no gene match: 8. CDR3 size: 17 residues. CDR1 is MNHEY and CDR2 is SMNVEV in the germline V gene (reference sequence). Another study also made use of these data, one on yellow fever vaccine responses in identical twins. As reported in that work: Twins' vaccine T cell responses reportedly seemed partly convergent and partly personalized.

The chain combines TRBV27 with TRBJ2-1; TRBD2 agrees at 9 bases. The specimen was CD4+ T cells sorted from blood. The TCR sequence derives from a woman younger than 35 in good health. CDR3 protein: CASSLSISGRANNEQFF. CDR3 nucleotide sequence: TGTGCCAGCAGTTTATCGATTAGCGGGAGAGCGAACAATGAGCAGTTCTTC.